The 30 T cell receptor beta chains listed next were all sequenced from one sample in a study of radiation and T cells in renal cell carcinoma. The method was immunoSEQ multiplex PCR; TCRdb's version includes in-frame clones alone and lacks a portion of them. The table lists 130,000 to 150,000 clones, 70% to 90% of them singletons. The time point here: baseline pretreatment blood. Treatment specified: 15 Gy SBRT to primary tumor, nephrectomy 4 weeks later. The sample here was blood, taken from a patient whose treatment included radiotherapy and nephrectomy. These receptors originate from a woman between 50 and 59 years old with renal cell carcinoma.

J is TRBJ1-3 and V is TRBV5-1, with a tentative D call TRBD1 (5 bases). Germline assignment: CDR1 SGHRS and CDR2 YFSETQ. This CDR3 has 17 residues. The V and J ends lost 2 bases and 4 bases respectively, with 19 bases between them. The CDR3 bases are TGCGCCAGCAGCTTAATGGTGGGGCCATCTTCCGGAAACACCATATATTTT. Translation: CASSLMVGPSSGNTIYF.

This chain connects TRBV5-1 to TRBJ2-7; 8 bases are a match to TRBD2. Per the germline V gene, CDR1 is SGHRS and CDR2 is YFSETQ. The CDR3 consists of 15 residues. Unmatched junction bases numbered 8, after V lost 3 bases and J lost 3 bases. CDR3 DNA sequence: TGCGCCAGCAGCTCGGAAGCAGCGGGGGTCTACGAGCAGTACTTC. Protein: CASSSEAAGVYEQYF.

The chain combines TRBV7-8 with TRBJ2-5; TRBD2 is a possible D gene (5 bases). The CDR3 loop spans 15 amino acids. Germline assignment: CDR1 SGHVS and CDR2 FQNEAQ. Trimming took off 2 bases at V and 4 bases at J, with 14 bases between the two ends. CDR3 sequence: CASSLSRAVGETQYF. DNA for the CDR3: TGTGCCAGCAGCTTATCGAGGGCGGTCGGAGAGACCCAGTACTTC.

The V call is TRBV6-6, the J call TRBJ2-3; TRBD1 matches at 7 bases. Germline V CDR1 and CDR2: MNHNY, SVGAGI (reference sequence). The J segment lost 5 bases and the V segment lost 5 bases, leaving 7 bases of the junction unmatched. The CDR3 is 14 amino acids. CDR3: CASSLGQIGDTQYF. CDR3 in DNA: TGTGCCAGCAGTCTGGGACAGATAGGAGATACGCAGTATTTT.

This clone was detected only a few times. The chain is built from TRBV9 and TRBJ1-3; no clear D. Germline loops: CDR1 SGDLS, CDR2 YYNGEE. The germline V and J ends were trimmed by 4 bases and 8 bases, with 7 bases remaining between them. This CDR3 comprises 11 residues. The CDR3 spells CASSSPDTIYF. CDR3 DNA sequence: TGTGCCAGCAGCTCCCCTGACACCATATATTTT.

This clone was seen more than once but under ten times. The chain uses TRBV2 and TRBJ2-1, with D perhaps assigned TRBD1 or TRBD2 (5 bases each). The CDR3 sequence is 13 residues long. The V and J ends lost 11 bases and 3 bases respectively, with 14 bases between them. CDR1 is SNHLY, CDR2 FYNNEI, per germline. In DNA form, the CDR3 reads TGTGCCGGGGACCTGGCCCGCTACAATGAGCAGTTCTTC. Translating gives CAGDLARYNEQFF.

The table lists this clone with a count of one. V and J are TRBV29-1 and TRBJ2-7, with D perhaps assigned TRBD1 or TRBD2 (5 bases each). CDR3 size: 13 residues. Germline V gives CDR1 SQVTM, CDR2 ANQGSEA. Trimming left V 4 bases short and J 4 bases short, with 14 bases between. The CDR3 loop is CSVGDPSGYEQYF. DNA for the CDR3: TGCAGCGTTGGGGACCCCTCTGGGTACGAGCAGTACTTC.

With regard to this clone: This specimen includes other DNA sequences encoding the same CDR3. The chain combines TRBV4-3 with TRBJ1-3; D gene unclear. CDR3 length: 13 amino acids. Deletions cut 0 bases from V and 4 bases from J, with 4 bases between. Germline V gene data show CDR1 as LGHNA and CDR2 as YSLEER. This chain's CDR3 is CASSQDRGNTIYF. DNA of the CDR3: TGCGCCAGCAGCCAAGATAGGGGAAACACCATATATTTT.

This clone was recorded a few times. The chain joins TRBV19 to TRBJ1-2; 7 nucleotides align to TRBD1. Germline V gene data show CDR1 as LNHDA and CDR2 as SQIVND (reference sequence). The CDR3 extends over 17 amino acids. The V segment lost 11 bases and the J segment 0 bases; nucleotides outside the gene matches: 18. The CDR3 spells CASKPTAGQRANYGYTF. The CDR3 DNA reads TGTGCCTCGAAGCCGACAGCGGGACAGCGTGCTAACTATGGCTACACCTTC.

V is TRBV27 and J is TRBJ1-5, with 7 bases fitting TRBD1. This CDR3 spans 15 amino acids. In germline, CDR1 is MNHEY, CDR2 SMNVEV (reference sequence). The V gene end was trimmed by 6 bases and the J gene end by 3 bases; junction bases not matched to a gene: 8. CDR3 DNA: TGTGCCAGCAGGGTAGGACAGGTCCCCAATCAGCCCCAGCATTTT. This encodes CASRVGQVPNQPQHF.

Comment on this clone: The limits of the CDR3 on the DNA are not certain, so only TCRdb's listed CDR3 is given. J is TRBJ2-3 and V is TRBV13; TRBD1, the table's D call, was not compared with the DNA. A total of 17 residues make up the CDR3, ends included. Germline values: CDR1 PRHDT, CDR2 FYEKMQ (reference sequence). The CDR3 spells CASSLGGQYFGTDTQYF.

This chain joins TRBV5-5 and TRBJ2-7, with 9 bases aligning to TRBD1. The germline V gene has CDR1 SGHKS and CDR2 YYEKEE (reference sequence). The ends lost 4 bases at V and 5 bases at J; junction bases unmatched: 4. The CDR3 totals 13 residues. The CDR3 DNA follows: TGTGCCAGCAGCCCGTGGACAGGGGACGAGCAGTACTTC. Protein product: CASSPWTGDEQYF.

The chain couples TRBV11-2 to TRBJ2-5; no clear D. CDR1 SGHAT and CDR2 FQNNGV come from the germline V gene. The V end was cut by 3 bases, the J end by 3 bases, with 8 bases between. There are 13 residues in the CDR3. Written as DNA, the CDR3 is TGTGCCAGCAGCTTCACGAGAGAAGAGACCCAGTACTTC. Its protein product is CASSFTREETQYF.

V is TRBV7-9 and J is TRBJ1-1; D may be TRBD1 (6 bases). This CDR3 is built from 11 residues. V was cut by 7 bases and J by 11 bases, with 14 bases left in between. CDR1 SEHNR and CDR2 FQNEAQ come from the germline V gene (reference sequence). In DNA, the CDR3 is TGTGCCAGCAAACAACAGGGTAGCGCTTTCTTT. Translated, it gives CASKQQGSAFF. Full variable domain (rest looked up from reference TRBV7-9 and TRBJ1-1): DTGVSQNPRHKITKRGQNVTFRCDPISEHNRLYWYRQTLGQGPEFLTYFQNEAQLEKSRLLSDRFSAERPKGSFSTLEIQRTEQGDSAMYLCASKQQGSAFFGQGTRLTVV.

The chain carries TRBV6-4 and TRBJ2-3, with D possibly called TRBD1 or TRBD2 (6 bases each). The CDR3 consists of 13 residues. Germline assignment: CDR1 MRHNA and CDR2 SNTAGT. Trimming removed 4 bases at V and 7 bases at J, with 12 bases between. The DNA of the CDR3 is TGTGCCAGCAGTGCGGTAGGGGGGAATACGCAGTATTTT. Translated: CASSAVGGNTQYF.

The chain employs TRBV19 and TRBJ1-2, with D unresolved. The CDR3 runs 12 residues. From germline, CDR1 is LNHDA and CDR2 SQIVND (reference sequence). Trimming took off 4 bases at V and 8 bases at J, with 11 bases between the two ends. As DNA, the CDR3 is TGTGCCAGTAGTAGAAACGTCTGGGGCTACACCTTC. It specifies CASSRNVWGYTF.

J is TRBJ1-2 and V is TRBV19; D remains unclear. Germline CDR1 is LNHDA and CDR2 is SQIVND (reference sequence). This CDR3 region has 17 residues. V lost 3 bases, J lost 7 bases, and 24 bases lay in between. CDR3: CASSIGQFGPGFSGYTF. CDR3 sequence (DNA): TGTGCCAGTAGTATCGGGCAGTTTGGACCTGGTTTCTCTGGCTACACCTTC. The full variable domain, with the rest looked up from reference TRBV19 and TRBJ1-2, is DGGITQSPKYLFRKEGQNVTLSCEQNLNHDAMYWYRQDPGQGLRLIYYSQIVNDFQKGDIAEGYSVSREKKESFPLTVTSAQKNPTAFYLCASSIGQFGPGFSGYTFGSGTRLTVV.

CDR3 DNA sequence: TGCGCCAGCAGCGGAACACCGACCCTAGGCGATGAGCAGTTCTTC. It is translated as CASSGTPTLGDEQFF. This rearrangement joins TRBV5-1 to TRBJ2-1; D ambiguous. Trimming removed 4 bases from V and 8 bases from J, with 19 bases in between. Germline assignment: CDR1 SGHRS and CDR2 YFSETQ. This CDR3 is 15 amino acids long.

The J gene is TRBJ2-5, the V gene TRBV9; 7 bases map to TRBD1. CDR3 length equals 17 residues. With 4 bases clipped from V and 1 base from J, the junction kept 13 bases outside the gene matches. Germline-derived CDR1 and CDR2 are SGDLS and YYNGEE. CDR3 sequence: CASSLRTGNGFQETQYF. CDR3 DNA sequence: TGTGCCAGCAGCCTAAGGACAGGCAACGGATTCCAAGAGACCCAGTACTTC.

The chain couples TRBV11-2 to TRBJ1-2, with D unresolved. The CDR3 is 15 amino acids. The germline V gene has CDR1 SGHAT and CDR2 FQNNGV. Trimming took off 3 bases at V and 3 bases at J, with 14 bases between the two ends. The CDR3 protein is CASSLGIGVDYGYTF. The CDR3 DNA is TGTGCCAGCAGCTTGGGGATAGGCGTCGACTATGGCTACACCTTC.

The chain employs TRBV6-1 and TRBJ2-3; D is undetermined. Germline V gene data show CDR1 as MNHNS and CDR2 as SASEGT. The CDR3 is made up of 13 amino acids. Trimming shortened V by 2 bases and J by 3 bases, and 6 bases separated the two germline ends. The CDR3 DNA follows: TGTGCCAGCAGTGAAAGTGGGACAGATACGCAGTATTTT. Translated, it gives CASSESGTDTQYF.

V is TRBV7-8 and J is TRBJ2-1; no firm D call. V was shortened by 4 bases and J by 4 bases, with 8 bases between the two germline ends. Germline CDR1 SGHVS, CDR2 FQNEAQ. The CDR3 contains 13 residues. The CDR3 nucleotides are TGTGCCAGCAGCTATTATGGATACAATGAGCAGTTCTTC. Translating it yields CASSYYGYNEQFF.

This clone was counted only a few times. The V call is TRBV18, the J call TRBJ1-1; 7 nucleotides match TRBD1. This CDR3 spans 12 amino acids. CDR1 is KGHSH, CDR2 LQKENI, per germline. V was pared by 3 bases and J by 11 bases, with 6 bases of the junction left unmatched. CDR3: CASSPETGWAFF. The CDR3 DNA follows: TGTGCCAGCTCACCGGAGACAGGGTGGGCTTTCTTT.

V usage is TRBV2 and J usage is TRBJ2-3; TRBD1 aligns across 9 bases. Trimming took 5 bases from V and 2 from J; bases not matched to a gene: 11. The CDR3 runs 17 residues. Germline V gene sequence: CDR1 SNHLY, CDR2 FYNNEI. In nucleotides, the CDR3 is TGTGCCAGCAGTCGCCCCGCGGGACAGGGATTCACAGATACGCAGTATTTT. Its protein is CASSRPAGQGFTDTQYF.

This chain connects TRBV2 to TRBJ2-7; unclear D gene. CDR3 size: 12 residues. Germline V gives CDR1 SNHLY, CDR2 FYNNEI. Trimming took 3 bases from V and 2 from J, leaving 5 bases between them. The CDR3 loop reads CASSDKPYEQYF. The CDR3 DNA reads as TGTGCCAGCAGTGACAAACCCTACGAGCAGTACTTC. Complete variable domain (other parts from reference TRBV2 and TRBJ2-7): EPEVTQTPSHQVTQMGQEVILRCVPISNHLYFYWYRQILGQKVEFLVSFYNNEISEKSEIFDDQFSVERPDGSNFTLKIRSTKLEDSAMYFCASSDKPYEQYFGPGTRLTVT.

The J gene is TRBJ2-7, the V gene TRBV5-1; 7 bases line up with TRBD1. CDR3 size: 13 residues. Per the germline V gene, CDR1 is SGHRS and CDR2 is YFSETQ. J lost 3 bases, V lost 3 bases, and 3 bases had no gene match. CDR3: CASSSTGDYEQYF. CDR3 DNA sequence: TGCGCCAGCAGCTCAACAGGGGACTACGAGCAGTACTTC.

This clone has only a few counts. V usage is TRBV10-3 and J usage is TRBJ1-5, with D possibly matching TRBD1 (5 bases). Between the trimmed V and J ends, which lost 0 bases and 3 bases, there was a span of 18 bases. Germline CDR1 ENHRY, CDR2 SYGVKD. CDR3 size: 18 residues. CDR3 loop: CAISESFGQGGINQPQHF. The CDR3 DNA sequence: TGTGCCATCAGTGAGTCCTTCGGGCAGGGTGGAATCAATCAGCCCCAGCATTTT.

V usage is TRBV13 and J usage is TRBJ1-2, with TRBD1 matching 9 bases. The V and J ends lost 4 bases and 6 bases, in that order; junction bases with no gene match: 12. CDR3 length equals 16 residues. In germline, CDR1 is PRHDT, CDR2 FYEKMQ (reference sequence). CDR3 amino acids: CASSSQTTGGRDGYTF. CDR3 bases: TGTGCCAGCAGCTCGCAGACGACAGGGGGACGGGATGGCTACACCTTC.

The V and J genes are TRBV7-6 and TRBJ2-7, with D hard to call. Germline CDR1 reads SGHVS; CDR2 reads FNYEAQ. The CDR3 is made up of 13 amino acids. V lost 4 bases and J 3 bases, leaving 10 bases between the germline ends. In DNA, the CDR3 is TGTGCCAGCAGCTCCCAAGAGAACTACGAGCAGTACTTC. Amino acid sequence: CASSSQENYEQYF. Drawing the rest from reference TRBV7-6 and TRBJ2-7, the complete variable domain is GAGVSQSPRYKVTKRGQDVALRCDPISGHVSLYWYRQALGQGPEFLTYFNYEAQQDKSGLPNDRFSAERPEGSISTLTIQRTEQRDSAMYRCASSSQENYEQYFGPGTRLTVT.

The chain employs TRBV18 and TRBJ1-2, with D perhaps TRBD1 (6 bases). V shed 6 bases and J shed 7 bases, with 15 bases lying between them. The CDR3 loop spans 13 amino acids. Germline CDR1 reads KGHSH; CDR2 reads LQKENI. CDR3 sequence (DNA): TGTGCCAGCTCTTCGGACAGCGGTGGTGGCTACACCTTC. Translation: CASSSDSGGGYTF.